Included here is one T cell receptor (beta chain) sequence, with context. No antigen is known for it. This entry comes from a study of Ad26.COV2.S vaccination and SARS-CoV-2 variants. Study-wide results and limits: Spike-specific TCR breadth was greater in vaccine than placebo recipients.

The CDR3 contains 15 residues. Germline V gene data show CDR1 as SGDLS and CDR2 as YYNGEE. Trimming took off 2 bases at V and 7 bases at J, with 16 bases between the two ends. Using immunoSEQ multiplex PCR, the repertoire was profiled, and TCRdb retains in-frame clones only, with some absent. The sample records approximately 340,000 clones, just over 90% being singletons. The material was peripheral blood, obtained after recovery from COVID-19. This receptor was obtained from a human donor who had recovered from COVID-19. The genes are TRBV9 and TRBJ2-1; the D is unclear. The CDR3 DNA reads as TGTGCCAGCAGCGTGGCCTTCCTGTTCGAAAATGAGCAGTTCTTC. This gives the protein CASSVAFLFENEQFF.